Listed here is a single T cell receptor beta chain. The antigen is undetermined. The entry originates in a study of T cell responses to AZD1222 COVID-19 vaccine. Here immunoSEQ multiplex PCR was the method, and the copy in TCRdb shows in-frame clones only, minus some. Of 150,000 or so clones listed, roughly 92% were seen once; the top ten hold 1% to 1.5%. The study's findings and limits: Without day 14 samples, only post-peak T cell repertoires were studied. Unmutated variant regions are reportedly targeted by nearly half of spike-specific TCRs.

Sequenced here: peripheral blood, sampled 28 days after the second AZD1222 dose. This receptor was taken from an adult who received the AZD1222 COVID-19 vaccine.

The CDR3 reads CASSLGFRGGEETQYF. The CDR3 DNA reads TGTGCCAGCAGTTTGGGTTTCAGGGGCGGCGAGGAGACCCAGTACTTC. This sequence joins TRBV28 and TRBJ2-5; maybe TRBD1 (6 bases). Germline V gene lookup returns CDR1 MDHEN and CDR2 SYDVKM. Trimming pared 3 bases from V and 5 bases from J, leaving 19 bases between. The CDR3 runs 16 residues.